This T cell receptor (beta chain) was profiled in a study of T cell repertoires in cytomegalovirus infection. Whole-study context: The study used recently identified HLA-C-restricted and well-studied HLA-B-restricted CMV epitopes. From public TCR beta signatures came an indication of both CMV infection and matching HLA type.

The length of the CDR3 is 17 residues. J lost 0 bases, V lost 2 bases, and 6 bases had no gene match. CDR1 is SGHAT and CDR2 is FQNNGV in the germline V gene. Turning to this clonotype: The antigen is unknown.

TCRdb independently ran MiXCR on the reads; one entry per CDR3 protein. Here the sample spans some 320,000 distinct CDR3 sequences, roughly 28% being singletons. The sequence came from a human donor in good health (CMV status not recorded). Some clones in this sample may be carry-over from other donors' samples. The sequences come from cultured PBMCs, collected from culture after CMV antigen stimulation. The V and J genes are TRBV11-2 and TRBJ2-1; 8 bases are shared with TRBD2. The CDR3: CASSLHGGAISYNEQFF. The CDR3 DNA is TGTGCCAGCAGCTTACACGGGGGGGCGATCTCCTACAATGAGCAGTTCTTC.